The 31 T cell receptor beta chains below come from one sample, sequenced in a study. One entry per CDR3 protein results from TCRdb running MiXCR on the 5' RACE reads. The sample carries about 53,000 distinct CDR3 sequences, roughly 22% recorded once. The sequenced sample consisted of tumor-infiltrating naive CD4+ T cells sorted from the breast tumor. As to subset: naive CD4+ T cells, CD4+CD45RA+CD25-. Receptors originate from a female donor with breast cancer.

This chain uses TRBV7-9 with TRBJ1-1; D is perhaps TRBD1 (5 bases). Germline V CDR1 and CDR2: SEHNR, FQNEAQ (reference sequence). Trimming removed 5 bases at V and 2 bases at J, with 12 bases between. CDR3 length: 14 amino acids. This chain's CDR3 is CASSPQTANTEAFF. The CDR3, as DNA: TGTGCCAGCAGCCCTCAGACAGCTAACACTGAAGCTTTCTTT.

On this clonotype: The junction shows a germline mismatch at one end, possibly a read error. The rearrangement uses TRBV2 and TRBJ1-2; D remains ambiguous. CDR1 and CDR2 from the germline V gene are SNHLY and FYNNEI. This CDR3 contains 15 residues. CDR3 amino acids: CASSVDGTPNDGYTF. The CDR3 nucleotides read TGTGCCAGCAGCGTCGACGGAACCCCTAACGATGGCTACACCTTC.

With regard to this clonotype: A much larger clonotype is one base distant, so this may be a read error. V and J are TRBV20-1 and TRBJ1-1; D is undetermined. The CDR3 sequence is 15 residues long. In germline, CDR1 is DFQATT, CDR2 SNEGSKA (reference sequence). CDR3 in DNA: TGCAGTGCTAGAGAGTGGACCTTTGGGAACACTGAAGCTTGCTTT. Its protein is CSAREWTFGNTEACF.

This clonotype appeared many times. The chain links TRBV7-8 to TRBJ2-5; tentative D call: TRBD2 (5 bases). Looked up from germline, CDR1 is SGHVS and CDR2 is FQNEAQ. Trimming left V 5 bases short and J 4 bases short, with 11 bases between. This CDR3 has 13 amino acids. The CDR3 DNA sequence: TGTGCCAGCAGCCCCGCGAGGGTAGAGACCCAGTACTTC. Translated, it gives CASSPARVETQYF. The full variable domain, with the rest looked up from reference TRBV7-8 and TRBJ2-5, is GAGVSQSPRYKVAKRGQDVALRCDPISGHVSLFWYQQALGQGPEFLTYFQNEAQLDKSGLPSDRFFAERPEGSVSTLKIQRTQQEDSAVYLCASSPARVETQYFGPGTRLLVL.

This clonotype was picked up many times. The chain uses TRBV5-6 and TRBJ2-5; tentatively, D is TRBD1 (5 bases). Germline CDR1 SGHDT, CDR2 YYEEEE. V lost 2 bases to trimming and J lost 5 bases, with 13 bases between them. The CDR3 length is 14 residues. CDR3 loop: CASSFLDSLETQYF. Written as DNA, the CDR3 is TGTGCCAGCAGCTTTCTAGACAGTTTGGAGACCCAGTACTTC.

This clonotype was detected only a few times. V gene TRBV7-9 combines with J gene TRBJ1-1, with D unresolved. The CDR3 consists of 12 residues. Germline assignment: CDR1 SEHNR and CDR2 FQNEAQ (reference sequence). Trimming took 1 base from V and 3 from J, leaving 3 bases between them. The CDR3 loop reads CASSLDDTEAFF. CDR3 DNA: TGTGCCAGCAGCTTAGACGACACTGAAGCTTTCTTT.

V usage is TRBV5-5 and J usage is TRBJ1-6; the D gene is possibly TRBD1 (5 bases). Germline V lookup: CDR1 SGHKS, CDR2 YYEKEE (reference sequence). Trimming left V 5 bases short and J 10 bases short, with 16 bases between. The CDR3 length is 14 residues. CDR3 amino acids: CASSRERGSSPLHF. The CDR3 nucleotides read TGTGCCAGCAGTCGGGAGAGGGGATCGTCACCCCTCCACTTT.

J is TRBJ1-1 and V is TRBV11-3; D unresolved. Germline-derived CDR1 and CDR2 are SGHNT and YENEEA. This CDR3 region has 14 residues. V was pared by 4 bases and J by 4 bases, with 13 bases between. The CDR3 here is CASSSKRGSTEAFF. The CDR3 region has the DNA TGTGCCAGCAGCTCCAAACGGGGAAGCACTGAAGCTTTCTTT.

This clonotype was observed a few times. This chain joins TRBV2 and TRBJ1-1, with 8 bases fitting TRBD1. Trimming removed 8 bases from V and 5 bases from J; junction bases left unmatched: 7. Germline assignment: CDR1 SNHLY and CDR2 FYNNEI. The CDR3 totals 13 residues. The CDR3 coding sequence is TGTGCCAGCGGACAGGGAGAGGGAACTGAAGCTTTCTTT. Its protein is CASGQGEGTEAFF. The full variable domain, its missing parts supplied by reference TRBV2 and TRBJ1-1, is EPEVTQTPSHQVTQMGQEVILRCVPISNHLYFYWYRQILGQKVEFLVSFYNNEISEKSEIFDDQFSVERPDGSNFTLKIRSTKLEDSAMYFCASGQGEGTEAFFGQGTRLTVV.

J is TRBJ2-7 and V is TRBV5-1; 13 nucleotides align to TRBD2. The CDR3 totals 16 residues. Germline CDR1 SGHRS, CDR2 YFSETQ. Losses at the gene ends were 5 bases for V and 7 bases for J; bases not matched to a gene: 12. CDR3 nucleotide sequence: TGCGCCAGCAGTTTTTCCGGGACTAGCGGGGCGGGAGAGCAGTACTTC. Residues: CASSFSGTSGAGEQYF.

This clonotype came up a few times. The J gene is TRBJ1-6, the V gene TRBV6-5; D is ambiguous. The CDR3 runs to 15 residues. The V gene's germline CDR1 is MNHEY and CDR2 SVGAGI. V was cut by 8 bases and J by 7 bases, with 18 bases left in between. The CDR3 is CASAKQNRGNSPLHF. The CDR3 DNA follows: TGTGCCAGCGCTAAACAAAACAGAGGGAATTCACCCCTCCACTTT.

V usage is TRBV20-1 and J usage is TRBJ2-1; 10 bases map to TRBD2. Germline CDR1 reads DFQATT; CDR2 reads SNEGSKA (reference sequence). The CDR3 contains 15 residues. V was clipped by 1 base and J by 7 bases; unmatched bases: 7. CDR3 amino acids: CSARVSSGSGNEQFF. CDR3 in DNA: TGCAGTGCTAGAGTTTCTAGCGGGAGTGGTAATGAGCAGTTCTTC.

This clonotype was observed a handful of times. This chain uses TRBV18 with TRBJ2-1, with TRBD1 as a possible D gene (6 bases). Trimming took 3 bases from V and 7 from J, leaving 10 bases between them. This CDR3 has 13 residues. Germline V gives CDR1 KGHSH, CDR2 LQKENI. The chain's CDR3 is CASSPKQGNEQFF. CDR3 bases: TGTGCCAGCTCACCGAAACAGGGAAATGAGCAGTTCTTC.

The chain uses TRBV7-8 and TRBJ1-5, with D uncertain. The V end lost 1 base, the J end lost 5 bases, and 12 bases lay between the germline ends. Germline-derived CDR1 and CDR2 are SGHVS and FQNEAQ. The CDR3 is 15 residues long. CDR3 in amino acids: CASSLERGGHQPQHF. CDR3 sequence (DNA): TGTGCCAGCAGCTTAGAGCGTGGAGGGCATCAGCCCCAGCATTTT.

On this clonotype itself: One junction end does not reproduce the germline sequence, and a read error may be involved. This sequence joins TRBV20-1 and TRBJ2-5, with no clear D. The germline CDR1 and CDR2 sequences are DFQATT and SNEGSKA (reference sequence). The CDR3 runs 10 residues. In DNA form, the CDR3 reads TGCAGGGCTAGTATGGAGACCCCGTACTTC. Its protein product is CRASMETPYF.

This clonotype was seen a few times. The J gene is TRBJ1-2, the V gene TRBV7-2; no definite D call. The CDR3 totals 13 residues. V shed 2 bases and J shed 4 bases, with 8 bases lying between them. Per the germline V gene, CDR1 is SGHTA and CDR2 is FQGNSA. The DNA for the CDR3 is TGTGCCAGCAGCTTATTCGGTTCCTATGGCTACACCTTC. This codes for CASSLFGSYGYTF.

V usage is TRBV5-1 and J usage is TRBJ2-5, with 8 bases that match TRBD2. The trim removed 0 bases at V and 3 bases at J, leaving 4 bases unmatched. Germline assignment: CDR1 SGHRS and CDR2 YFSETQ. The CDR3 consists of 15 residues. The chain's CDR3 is CASSLVTSAKETQYF. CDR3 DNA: TGCGCCAGCAGCTTGGTGACTAGCGCGAAAGAGACCCAGTACTTC.

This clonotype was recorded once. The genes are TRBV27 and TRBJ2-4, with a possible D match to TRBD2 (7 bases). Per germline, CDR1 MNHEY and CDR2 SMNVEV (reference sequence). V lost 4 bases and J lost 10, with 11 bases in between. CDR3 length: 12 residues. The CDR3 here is CASSSRGLIQYF. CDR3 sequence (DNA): TGTGCCAGCAGTTCGCGGGGGCTTATTCAGTACTTC.

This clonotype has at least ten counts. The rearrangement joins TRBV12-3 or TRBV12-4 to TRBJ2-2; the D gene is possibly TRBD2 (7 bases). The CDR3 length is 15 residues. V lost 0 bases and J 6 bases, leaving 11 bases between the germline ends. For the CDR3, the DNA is TGTGCCAGCAGTTTAGCTCGGGGGGCCGCCGGGGAGCTGTTTTTT. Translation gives CASSLARGAAGELFF.

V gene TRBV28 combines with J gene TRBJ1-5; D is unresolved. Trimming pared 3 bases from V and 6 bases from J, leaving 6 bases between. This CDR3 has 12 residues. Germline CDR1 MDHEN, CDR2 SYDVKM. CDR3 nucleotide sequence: TGTGCCAGCAGTTTCCTCTCTCAGCCCCAGCATTTT. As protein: CASSFLSQPQHF.

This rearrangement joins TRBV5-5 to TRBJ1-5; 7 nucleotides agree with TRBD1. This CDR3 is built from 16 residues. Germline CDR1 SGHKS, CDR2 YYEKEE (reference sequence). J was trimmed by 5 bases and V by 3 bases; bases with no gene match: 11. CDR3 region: CASSSGRTGVDQPQHF. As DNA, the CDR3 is TGTGCCAGCAGCTCGGGGAGGACAGGCGTTGATCAGCCCCAGCATTTT.

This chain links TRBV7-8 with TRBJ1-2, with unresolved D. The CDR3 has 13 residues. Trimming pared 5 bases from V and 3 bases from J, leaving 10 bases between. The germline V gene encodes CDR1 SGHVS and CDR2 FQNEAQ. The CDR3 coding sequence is TGTGCCAGCAGCATCATTACAGACTATGGCTACACCTTC. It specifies CASSIITDYGYTF.

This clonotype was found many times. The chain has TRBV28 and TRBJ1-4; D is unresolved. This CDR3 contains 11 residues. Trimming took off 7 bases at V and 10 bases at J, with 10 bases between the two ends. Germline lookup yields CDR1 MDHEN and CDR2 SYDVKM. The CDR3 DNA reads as TGTGCCAGCACGGCTCAAGGAAAACTGTTTTTT. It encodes CASTAQGKLFF.

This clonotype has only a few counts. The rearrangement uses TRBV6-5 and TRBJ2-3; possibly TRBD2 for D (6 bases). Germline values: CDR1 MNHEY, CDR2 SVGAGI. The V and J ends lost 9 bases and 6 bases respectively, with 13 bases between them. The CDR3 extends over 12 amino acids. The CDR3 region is CASRDSSDTQYF. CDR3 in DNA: TGTGCCAGTCGGGACTCTTCGGATACGCAGTATTTT.

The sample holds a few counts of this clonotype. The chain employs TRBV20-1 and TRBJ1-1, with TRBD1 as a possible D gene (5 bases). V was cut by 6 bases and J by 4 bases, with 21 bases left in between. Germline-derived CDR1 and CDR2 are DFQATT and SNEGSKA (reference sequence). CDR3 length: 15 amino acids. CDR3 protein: CSATPRVGSGTEAFF. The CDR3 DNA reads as TGCAGTGCAACCCCCAGGGTAGGGAGTGGCACTGAAGCTTTCTTT.

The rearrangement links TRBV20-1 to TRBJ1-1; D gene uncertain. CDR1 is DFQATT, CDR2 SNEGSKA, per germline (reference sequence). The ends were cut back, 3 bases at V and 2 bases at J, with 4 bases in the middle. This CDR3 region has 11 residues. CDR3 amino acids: CSASINTEAFF. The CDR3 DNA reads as TGCAGTGCTAGTATTAACACTGAAGCTTTCTTT.

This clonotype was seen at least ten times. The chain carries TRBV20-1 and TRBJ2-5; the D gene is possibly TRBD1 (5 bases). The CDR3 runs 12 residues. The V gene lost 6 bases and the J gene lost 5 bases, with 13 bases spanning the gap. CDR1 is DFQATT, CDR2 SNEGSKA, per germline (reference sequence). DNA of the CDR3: TGCAGTGCAACAGACAGTCTGGAGACCCAGTACTTC. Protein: CSATDSLETQYF.

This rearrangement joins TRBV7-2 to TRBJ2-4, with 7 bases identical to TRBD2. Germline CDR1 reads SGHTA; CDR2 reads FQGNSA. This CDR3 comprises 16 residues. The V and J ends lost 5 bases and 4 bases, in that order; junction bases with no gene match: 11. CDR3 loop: CASSGYGTKQKNIQYF. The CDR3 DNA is TGTGCCAGCAGCGGCTACGGGACTAAACAAAAAAACATTCAGTACTTC.

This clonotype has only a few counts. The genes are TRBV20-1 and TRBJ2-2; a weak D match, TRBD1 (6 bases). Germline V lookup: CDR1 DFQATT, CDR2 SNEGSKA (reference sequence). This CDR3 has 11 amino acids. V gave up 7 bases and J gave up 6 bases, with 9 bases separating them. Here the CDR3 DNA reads TGCAGTGTTCAGGGGCCCGGGGAGCTGTTTTTT. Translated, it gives CSVQGPGELFF.

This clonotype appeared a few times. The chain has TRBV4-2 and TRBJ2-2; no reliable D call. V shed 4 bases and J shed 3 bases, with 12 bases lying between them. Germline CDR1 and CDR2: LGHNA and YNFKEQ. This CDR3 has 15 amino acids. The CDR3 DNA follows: TGTGCCAGCAGCCCTAACCCCGGGCACACCGGGGAGCTGTTTTTT. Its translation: CASSPNPGHTGELFF.

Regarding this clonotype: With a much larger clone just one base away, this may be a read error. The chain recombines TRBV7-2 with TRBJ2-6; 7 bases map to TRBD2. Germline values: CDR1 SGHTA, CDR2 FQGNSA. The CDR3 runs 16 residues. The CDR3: CASSLMAGAGANALTF. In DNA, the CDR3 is TGTGCCAGCAGCTTAATGGCGGGAGCTGGGGCCAACGCCCTGACTTTC.